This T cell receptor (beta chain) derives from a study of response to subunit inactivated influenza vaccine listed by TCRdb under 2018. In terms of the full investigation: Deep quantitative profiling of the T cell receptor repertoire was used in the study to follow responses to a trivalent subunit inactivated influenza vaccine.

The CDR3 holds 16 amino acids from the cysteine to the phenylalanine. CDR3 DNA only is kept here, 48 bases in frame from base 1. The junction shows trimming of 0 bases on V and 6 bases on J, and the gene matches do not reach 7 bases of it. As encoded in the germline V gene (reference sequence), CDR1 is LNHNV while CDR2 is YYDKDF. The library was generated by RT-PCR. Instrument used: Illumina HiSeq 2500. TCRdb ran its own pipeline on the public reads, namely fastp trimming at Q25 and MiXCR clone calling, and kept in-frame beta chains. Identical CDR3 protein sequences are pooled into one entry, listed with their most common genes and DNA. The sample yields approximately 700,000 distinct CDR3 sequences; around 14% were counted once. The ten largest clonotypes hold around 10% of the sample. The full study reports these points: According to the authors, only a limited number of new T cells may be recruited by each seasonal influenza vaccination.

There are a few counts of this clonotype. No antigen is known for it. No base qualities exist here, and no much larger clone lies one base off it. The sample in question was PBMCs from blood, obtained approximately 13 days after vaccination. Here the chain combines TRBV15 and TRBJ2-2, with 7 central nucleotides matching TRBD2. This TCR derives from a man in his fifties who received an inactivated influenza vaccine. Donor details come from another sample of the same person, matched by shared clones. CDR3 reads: CATSRDTGGTAGELFF. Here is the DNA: TGTGCCACCAGCAGAGATACCGGGGGGACGGCCGGGGAGCTGTTTTTT.